The rows below give T cell receptor beta chains drawn from one sample of a study of T cells in Graves' hyperthyroidism and ophthalmopathy. Each CDR3 protein gets one entry after TCRdb re-called the multiplex PCR reads with MiXCR. In the table there are roughly 380,000 distinct CDR3 sequences, about a fifth of which are singletons. The material sequenced was blood. The source is a woman aged 18-30 years with Graves' hyperthyroidism. CDR3s include the opening cysteine and the closing phenylalanine or tryptophan. The D gene is left open where the match is weak. For some rows the clone size is stated as once, few or many, or as a class when expanded; others skip it.

CDR3	DNA	size	D	V	J
CASSLRTGAETQYF	TGTGCCAGCAGTTTACGGACAGGGGCAGAGACCCAGTACTTC	.	TRBD1	TRBV12-3/TRBV12-4	TRBJ2-5
CASSPRPGPREEQYF	TGTGCCAGCTCACCACGGCCGGGACCCAGAGAGGAGCAGTACTTC	many	.	TRBV18	TRBJ2-7
CASSSDGITGEQYF	TGCGCCAGCAGCAGCGATGGGATTACGGGCGAGCAGTACTTC	many	.	TRBV5-1	TRBJ2-7
CSATGTSNQETQYF	TGCAGTGCTACTGGGACCAGTAACCAAGAGACCCAGTACTTC	.	.	TRBV20-1	TRBJ2-5
CASSLGDIQETQYF	TGTGCCAGCAGCTTAGGGGACATCCAAGAGACCCAGTACTTC	many	.	TRBV7-2	TRBJ2-5
CASSLGDRLFEQYF	TGTGCCAGCAGTTTAGGGGACAGGCTTTTTGAGCAGTACTTC	.	TRBD1	TRBV27	TRBJ2-7
CSAAGGLALYEQYF	TGCAGTGCCGCCGGCGGACTAGCCTTATACGAGCAGTACTTC	many	TRBD2	TRBV20-1	TRBJ2-7
CASSIAMFGNTEAFF	TGTGCCAGTAGTATAGCGATGTTCGGGAACACTGAAGCTTTCTTT	few	.	TRBV19	TRBJ1-1
CASSSPAGGSYEQYF	TGTGCCAGCAGTTCCCCCGCGGGGGGCTCCTACGAGCAGTACTTC	many	TRBD2	TRBV6-5	TRBJ2-7
CSAPAGLAGATRETQYF	TGCAGTGCCCCGGCGGGGCTAGCGGGCGCAACAAGAGAGACCCAGTACTTC	few	TRBD2	TRBV20-1	TRBJ2-5
CASSLGGQGNYGYTF	TGCGCCAGCAGCTTGGGTGGACAGGGGAACTATGGCTACACCTTC	many	TRBD1	TRBV5-1	TRBJ1-2
CASSLTGGLGYTF	TGTGCCAGCAGTCTGACAGGGGGCTTGGGCTACACCTTC	many	TRBD1	TRBV28	TRBJ1-2